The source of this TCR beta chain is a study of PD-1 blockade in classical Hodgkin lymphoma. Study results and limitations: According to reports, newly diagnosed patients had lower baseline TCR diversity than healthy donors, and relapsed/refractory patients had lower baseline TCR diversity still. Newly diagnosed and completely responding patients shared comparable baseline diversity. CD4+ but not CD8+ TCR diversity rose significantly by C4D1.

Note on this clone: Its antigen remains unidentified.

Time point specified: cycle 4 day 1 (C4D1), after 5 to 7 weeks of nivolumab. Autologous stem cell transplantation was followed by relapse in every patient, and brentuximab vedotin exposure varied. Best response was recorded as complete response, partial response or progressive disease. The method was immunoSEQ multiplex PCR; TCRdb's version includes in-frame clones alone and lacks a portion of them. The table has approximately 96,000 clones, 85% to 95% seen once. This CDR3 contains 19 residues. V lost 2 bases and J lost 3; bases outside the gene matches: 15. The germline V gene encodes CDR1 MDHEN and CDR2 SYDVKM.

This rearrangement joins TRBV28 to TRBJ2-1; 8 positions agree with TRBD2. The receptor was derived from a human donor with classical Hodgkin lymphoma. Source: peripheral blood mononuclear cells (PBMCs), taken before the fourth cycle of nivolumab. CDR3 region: CASSLAGGNPGVYYNEQFF. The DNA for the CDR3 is TGTGCCAGCAGTTTAGCGGGAGGAAATCCGGGGGTATACTACAATGAGCAGTTCTTC.